This T cell receptor beta chain is drawn from a study of cytomegalovirus exposure and HLA in healthy donors. V dropped 4 bases and J dropped 4; count of bases not matched to a gene: 3. From germline, CDR1 is SGHDT and CDR2 YYEEEE. This CDR3 spans 14 amino acids. PCR employed 60 Vbeta and 13 Jbeta primers. The data were produced by immunoSEQ multiplex PCR, yet TCRdb's version contains in-frame clones alone and is incomplete. Of around 120,000 clones listed, 60% to 85% are singletons. This chain joins TRBV5-6 and TRBJ1-1; 11 bases match TRBD1. The receptor's source is a woman in her twenties or thirties in good health and CMV-seropositive. Input material: PBMCs. In DNA form, the CDR3 reads TGTGCCAGCAGCGGGACAGGGGGGGGCACTGAAGCTTTCTTT. Translated: CASSGTGGGTEAFF.